This TCR beta chain was sequenced during a study of patients and donors after allogeneic stem cell transplantation. Using its own MiXCR run on the RT-PCR reads, TCRdb lists one record per CDR3 protein. The table lists approximately 90,000 distinct CDR3 sequences, around 5% of them singletons. Germline V gives CDR1 DFQATT, CDR2 SNEGSKA (reference sequence). V was cut by 4 bases and J by 4 bases, with 15 bases left in between. The CDR3 runs to 14 residues. This clonotype was observed many times. The J gene is TRBJ2-3, the V gene TRBV20-1; perhaps TRBD2 as D (7 bases). This TCR derives from a human donor who was either an allogeneic HSCT recipient or a stem cell or donor lymphocyte infusion donor (not recorded which). It is not recorded whose cells these are; they may come from a transplant donor. Sequencing was carried out using blood, either unsorted or a sorted T cell fraction (not recorded which). CDR3 sequence reads: CSANLAGAADTQYF. CDR3 bases: TGCAGTGCTAATCTTGCGGGGGCAGCAGATACGCAGTATTTT.